The present T cell receptor beta chain was sequenced within a study of T-cell memory formation after mild COVID-19. Findings and limits, study-wide: Several responding clones turned up in pre-infection memory, indicating that cross-reactive memory may have taken part.

Amplification by 5'RACE using constant-segment primers produced TCR alpha and TCR beta cDNA libraries that carried sample barcodes and UMIs. One entry per CDR3 protein, called by TCRdb with MiXCR from the 5' RACE reads. This sample carries 450,000 to 650,000 distinct CDR3 sequences, roughly 22% of them seen once, and the ten largest clones take 12%. This clonotype showed up just a few times. Its antigen is still unknown. V dropped 3 bases and J dropped 3; count of bases not matched to a gene: 9. The germline V gene encodes CDR1 SGHRS and CDR2 YFSETQ. The CDR3 length is 15 residues. The material sequenced was PBMCs or a T cell subset sorted from them (not recorded which). The J gene is TRBJ2-7, the V gene TRBV5-1; 7 positions match TRBD1. The TCR comes from an adult woman who had mild COVID-19 (a few samples of this study predate the infection). Cell type and time point are not known. CDR3 in amino acids: CASSSPRQGHYEQYF. CDR3 in DNA: TGCGCCAGCAGCTCCCCCAGACAGGGACACTACGAGCAGTACTTC.